This T cell receptor beta chain originates from a study of T cell responses to AZD1222 COVID-19 vaccine. The assay was immunoSEQ multiplex PCR, and TCRdb's table has in-frame clones only and misses some. This table holds about 140,000 clones, roughly nine tenths found once. The source was peripheral blood, collected 28 days after the second AZD1222 dose. The source of this sequence is an adult who received the AZD1222 COVID-19 vaccine.

This CDR3 is CASSPTYEQYF. In DNA, the CDR3 is TGTGCCAGCAGCCCCACCTACGAGCAGTACTTC. The rearrangement links TRBV7-6 to TRBJ2-7; no definite D call. The germline V gene has CDR1 SGHVS and CDR2 FNYEAQ. Trimming took 5 bases from V and 2 from J, leaving 4 bases between them. This CDR3 region has 11 residues.